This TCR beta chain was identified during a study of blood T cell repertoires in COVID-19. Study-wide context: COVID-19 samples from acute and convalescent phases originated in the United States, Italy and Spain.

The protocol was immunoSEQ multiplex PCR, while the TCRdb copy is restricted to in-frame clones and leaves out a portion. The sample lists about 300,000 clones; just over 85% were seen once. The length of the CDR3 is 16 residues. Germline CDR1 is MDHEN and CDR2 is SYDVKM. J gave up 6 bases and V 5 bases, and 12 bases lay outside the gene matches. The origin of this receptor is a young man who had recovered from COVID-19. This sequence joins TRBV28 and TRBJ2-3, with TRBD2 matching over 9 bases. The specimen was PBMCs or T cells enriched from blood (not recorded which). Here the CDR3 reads CASSPDFAGGPDTQYF. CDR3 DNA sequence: TGTGCCAGCAGTCCCGACTTCGCGGGGGGGCCGGATACGCAGTATTTT.